This TCR beta chain came from a study of T cell responses to AZD1222 COVID-19 vaccine. Looking at the study overall: Second-dose groups at about 4 or about 12 weeks were pooled.

V lost 5 bases, J lost 3 bases, and 17 bases lay in between. This CDR3 region has 15 residues. Germline CDR1 is SGHAT and CDR2 is FQNNGV. Study-wide results and limits: A mostly white British donor set with more females was recruited, and clonal diversity was possibly underestimated.

In this sample, this clone turned up a few times. Its antigen is not identified. TCRdb's copy holds only in-frame clones and misses some; the assay was immunoSEQ multiplex PCR. The sample lists roughly 120,000 clones; around 81% were seen once. This sample comprised peripheral blood, obtained on day 0 of AZD1222 vaccination. The source is an adult in good health. The V and J genes are TRBV11-2 and TRBJ2-7, with D possibly being TRBD1 (6 bases). CDR3 nucleotides: TGTGCCAGCAGCCCATACAAACAGGGTAGCTACGAGCAGTACTTC. Protein product: CASSPYKQGSYEQYF.